A single sample gave rise to the 19 T cell receptor beta chains below, sequenced in a study of T cell clones after liver transplantation. Some clones are missing from TCRdb's copy, which holds only in-frame ones; the method was immunoSEQ multiplex PCR. The sample comprises roughly 19,000 clones, 75% to 90% of which are singletons, and over 10% rests with the top ten. The sequencing used CD8+ T cells from blood, collected almost 47 months after liver transplant. The receptors were gathered from a human patient who received a liver transplant. Some of the T cells may derive from the graft donor.

The rearrangement uses TRBV7-9 and TRBJ1-1; no reliable D call. CDR1 is SEHNR and CDR2 is FQNEAQ in the germline V gene (reference sequence). The CDR3 length is 14 residues. Trimming took 5 bases from V and 1 from J, leaving 11 bases between them. The chain's CDR3 is CASSPGNPNTEAFF. The CDR3 DNA sequence: TGTGCCAGCAGCCCCGGGAACCCGAACACTGAAGCTTTCTTT.

This chain uses TRBV7-6 with TRBJ2-1, with 9 bases aligning to TRBD2. The CDR3 has 14 residues. Losses at the gene ends were 5 bases for V and 4 bases for J; bases not matched to a gene: 3. Germline-derived CDR1 and CDR2 are SGHVS and FNYEAQ. CDR3 sequence (DNA): TGTGCCAGCAGCCTTAGCGGGGGTTACAATGAGCAGTTCTTC. It codes for CASSLSGGYNEQFF.

V and J are TRBV7-2 and TRBJ2-1, with 8 bases fitting TRBD2. CDR1 and CDR2 from the germline V gene are SGHTA and FQGNSA. The CDR3 runs 19 residues. J gave up 9 bases and V 4 bases, and 23 bases lay outside the gene matches. The CDR3 is CASSYQGPIAGRIPIEQFF. The CDR3 DNA follows: TGTGCCAGCAGCTATCAGGGCCCGATAGCGGGGAGGATCCCAATTGAGCAGTTCTTC.

The chain combines TRBV5-6 with TRBJ2-1; D gene unclear. The germline V and J ends were trimmed by 3 bases and 13 bases, with 11 bases remaining between them. Germline-derived CDR1 and CDR2 are SGHDT and YYEEEE. The length of the CDR3 is 11 residues. The CDR3 loop is CASSSGTSQFF. CDR3 sequence (DNA): TGTGCCAGCAGCTCAGGAACGTCCCAGTTCTTC.

The J gene is TRBJ2-7, the V gene TRBV21-1. TRBV21-1 is reported as a pseudogene. The CDR3 loop spans 13 amino acids. The CDR3 loop is CASSKEGNYEQYF. The CDR3 coding sequence is TGTGCCAGCAGCAAAGAGGGCAACTACGAGCAGTACTTC.

V gene TRBV27 combines with J gene TRBJ1-3; D is uncertain. The CDR3 runs to 14 residues. CDR1 and CDR2 from the germline V gene are MNHEY and SMNVEV (reference sequence). The V gene lost 5 bases and the J gene lost 0 bases, with 8 bases spanning the gap. DNA for the CDR3: TGTGCCAGCAGTCCCCTGACCTCTGGAAACACCATATATTTT. This sequence encodes CASSPLTSGNTIYF.

V gene TRBV7-9 combines with J gene TRBJ2-6; 9 bases are a match to TRBD1. The CDR3 extends over 19 amino acids. Germline lookup yields CDR1 SEHNR and CDR2 FQNEAQ (reference sequence). V dropped 4 bases and J dropped 0; count of bases not matched to a gene: 10. As DNA, the CDR3 is TGTGCCAGCAGCTCGATCCGGGACAGGGTGCCCTCTGGGGCCAACGTCCTGACTTTC. This codes for CASSSIRDRVPSGANVLTF.

The chain is built from TRBV28 and TRBJ2-4; 8 bases fit TRBD2. Germline V lookup: CDR1 MDHEN, CDR2 SYDVKM. The trim removed 4 bases at V and 9 bases at J, leaving 11 bases unmatched. The CDR3 totals 15 residues. Written as DNA, the CDR3 is TGTGCCAGCAGTTCCCCGGGACTAGAGGGAGGCATTCAGTACTTC. It codes for CASSSPGLEGGIQYF. The whole variable domain, filled in from reference TRBV28 and TRBJ2-4, reads DVKVTQSSRYLVKRTGEKVFLECVQDMDHENMFWYRQDPGLGLRLIYFSYDVKMKEKGDIPEGYSVSREKKERFSLILESASTNQTSMYLCASSSPGLEGGIQYFGAGTRLSVL.

The rearrangement uses TRBV27 and TRBJ1-5; TRBD1 matches at 7 bases. The CDR3 is 13 amino acids. After removal of 8 bases from V and 3 bases from J, the junction contained 4 bases not matched to a gene. Germline V CDR1 and CDR2: MNHEY, SMNVEV (reference sequence). DNA for the CDR3: TGTGCCAGCGGAACAGGGGTCAATCAGCCCCAGCATTTT. Encoded protein: CASGTGVNQPQHF.

The gene calls are TRBV10-3 and TRBJ2-3; D not certain. Germline V gene sequence: CDR1 ENHRY, CDR2 SYGVKD. V was cut by 0 bases and J by 3 bases, with 13 bases left in between. This CDR3 is 16 amino acids long. CDR3 residues: CAISESRAEFTDTQYF. For the CDR3, the DNA is TGTGCCATCAGTGAGTCAAGGGCCGAATTTACAGATACGCAGTATTTT.

About this clone itself: The junction shows a germline mismatch at one end, possibly a read error. The rearrangement uses TRBV30 and TRBJ1-1; a possible D gene is TRBD1 (5 bases). The CDR3 length is 14 residues. Germline loops: CDR1 GTSNPN, CDR2 SVGIG (reference sequence). As DNA, the CDR3 is TGTGCCCGGCTTCGATGGGGGATAAACACTAAAGCTTTCTTT. This encodes CARLRWGINTKAFF.

Only one count was recorded for this clone. The chain employs TRBV28 and TRBJ2-3; TRBD1 agrees at 12 bases. Germline lookup yields CDR1 MDHEN and CDR2 SYDVKM. With V trimmed by 6 bases and J by 6 bases, 19 bases remained unmatched. CDR3 length equals 19 residues. As DNA, the CDR3 is TGTGCCAGCAGCCCCGGGACAGGGGGCGCCCCGGGATTTGGGGATACGCAGTATTTT. It codes for CASSPGTGGAPGFGDTQYF.

This sequence joins TRBV7-9 and TRBJ2-7; TRBD2 is a possible D gene (5 bases). V was trimmed by 6 bases and J by 2 bases, leaving 14 bases between them. CDR1 and CDR2 from the germline V gene are SEHNR and FQNEAQ (reference sequence). The CDR3 extends over 14 amino acids. The CDR3 loop is CASRGGSSPYEQYF. CDR3 DNA sequence: TGTGCCAGCAGGGGCGGGTCTTCTCCCTACGAGCAGTACTTC.

This clone was picked up one time. V is TRBV27 and J is TRBJ2-2; no clear D gene. The germline CDR1 and CDR2 sequences are MNHEY and SMNVEV (reference sequence). V dropped 1 base and J dropped 1 base, with 4 bases sitting between them. The CDR3 loop spans 14 amino acids. CDR3 amino acids: CASSLLKNTGELFF. CDR3 coding DNA: TGTGCCAGCAGTTTATTAAAGAACACCGGGGAGCTGTTTTTT.

The V call is TRBV6-1, the J call TRBJ2-2; D tentatively reads TRBD1 or TRBD2 (5 bases each). CDR1 and CDR2 from the germline V gene are MNHNS and SASEGT. V gave up 0 bases and J gave up 1 base, with 9 bases separating them. CDR3 length equals 16 residues. The CDR3 DNA sequence: TGTGCCAGCAGTGAAGCATGGGACCAGAACACCGGGGAGCTGTTTTTT. Residues: CASSEAWDQNTGELFF.

The chain uses TRBV23-1 and TRBJ2-2; D gene uncertain. TRBV23-1 is an ORF, and what it does is uncertain. Trimming removed 3 bases from V and 5 bases from J, with 4 bases in between. This CDR3 region has 12 residues. The CDR3 loop reads CASSQGTGELFF. The DNA for the CDR3 is TGCGCCAGCAGTCAGGGGACCGGGGAGCTGTTTTTT.

This clone showed up just once. The chain has TRBV19 and TRBJ2-7, with 9 positions matching TRBD1. Germline assignment: CDR1 LNHDA and CDR2 SQIVND (reference sequence). The V and J ends lost 5 bases and 0 bases, in that order; junction bases with no gene match: 8. The CDR3 consists of 16 residues. This CDR3 is CASSAPRTGVSYEQYF. The CDR3 nucleotides read TGTGCCAGTAGTGCGCCCCGGACAGGGGTCTCCTACGAGCAGTACTTC.

With respect to this clone: The junction departs from the called germline gene at one end, perhaps through a read error. J is TRBJ2-1 and V is TRBV7-6, with TRBD2 matching over 11 bases. This CDR3 is 13 amino acids long. The germline V gene encodes CDR1 SGHVS and CDR2 FNYEAQ. CDR3 sequence reads: CASSLTGTSGLIF. CDR3 sequence (DNA): TGTGCCAGCAGCTTAACCGGGACTAGCGGCCTGATCTTC. Variable domain in full (rest from reference TRBV7-6 and TRBJ2-1): GAGVSQSPRYKVTKRGQDVALRCDPISGHVSLYWYRQALGQGPEFLTYFNYEAQQDKSGLPNDRFSAERPEGSISTLTIQRTEQRDSAMYRCASSLTGTSGLIFGPGTRLTVL.

The chain combines TRBV28 with TRBJ2-1; 7 bases fit TRBD2. The ends lost 5 bases at V and 7 bases at J; junction bases unmatched: 11. This CDR3 comprises 15 residues. Germline lookup yields CDR1 MDHEN and CDR2 SYDVKM. This chain's CDR3 is CASSPRLGRENEQFF. The CDR3 coding sequence is TGTGCCAGCAGTCCACGGTTGGGGAGGGAAAATGAGCAGTTCTTC.